This entry describes one T cell receptor beta chain. This clonotype showed up many times. Its antigen specificity is not known. Base qualities are missing; no much larger clone stands one base away. The treatment or condition label on this specimen signifies: in vitro stimulation with specific CMV peptide epitopes to enrich CMV-specific T cells. This entry comes from a study of T cell repertoires in cytomegalovirus infection (dated 2019 in TCRdb). Regarding the study in general: Alongside well-studied HLA-B-restricted epitopes, the peptide stimulations were aimed at recently identified HLA-C-restricted CMV epitopes, whose presentation resists viral immunomodulation. Donor HLA type was relevant to the analysis, because carriage of CMV infection together with the matching HLA type was indicated by public TCR beta signatures. Findings and caveats that apply to the study as a whole: The ex vivo response was dominated by HLA-C-restricted CMV-specific TCR beta clonotypes, and the single most frequent clonotype in two of eight donors was supplied by these HLA-C-restricted clonotypes. In both this cohort and an independent cohort of 350 to 400 donors, the cumulative frequency of public TCR beta family members distinguished carriers of CMV infection plus the relevant HLA type.

The sequencer was an Illumina HiSeq 1500. Clones were called with MiXCR by TCRdb after fastp trimmed the public reads at Q25, and only in-frame beta chains were retained. Rows with a matching CDR3 protein are joined into one entry that keeps the most common DNA and genes. The sample data list 900,000 to 950,000 distinct CDR3 sequences, and about a third of these were observed just once. The top ten clones comprise roughly 13% of the sample. This TCR was sampled from a human donor in good health (CMV status not recorded). Some clones in this sample may be carry-over from other donors' samples. The sample consisted of cultured CD8+ T cells from PBMCs, taken from culture after CMV antigen stimulation.

For the CDR3, the sequence is CASSSGQVRTQYF. The DNA sequence follows: TGTGCCAGCAGCTCCGGACAGGTGCGGACCCAGTACTTC. Here the chain combines TRBV7-9 and TRBJ2-5; 7 bases in the junction line up with TRBD1. The CDR3 starts with the cysteine, ends with the phenylalanine, and has 13 residues. Left in the record is the CDR3 DNA by itself, 39 bases read in frame from the first base. Unmatched junction bases come to 6, with V trimmed by 4 bases and J by 7 bases. CDR1 and CDR2, per the germline V gene (reference sequence), are SEHNR and FQNEAQ.